Below, 32 T cell receptor beta chains from the same sample are listed, as sequenced in a study of identifying expanded T cells in peripheral blood. The method was immunoSEQ multiplex PCR; TCRdb's version includes in-frame clones alone and lacks a portion of them. The sample comprises about 94,000 clones, nearly 90% of which are singletons, and 5.5% to 6% rests with the top ten. The sequenced sample was blood. The receptors shown here come from a person between 18 and 70 years old in good health.

This chain joins TRBV19 and TRBJ2-2; D gene ambiguous. The CDR3 consists of 14 residues. The germline V and J ends were trimmed by 7 bases and 1 base, with 10 bases remaining between them. Germline CDR1 and CDR2: LNHDA and SQIVND (reference sequence). The CDR3 region has the DNA TGTGCCAGTAAACCGGGCCGGAACACCGGGGAGCTGTTTTTT. Encoded protein: CASKPGRNTGELFF.

CDR3 sequence: CASTASRQPQHF. The CDR3 DNA reads as TGTGCCAGCACCGCTTCGAGGCAGCCCCAGCATTTT. This chain joins TRBV28 and TRBJ1-5; D call uncertain. Germline V gene lookup returns CDR1 MDHEN and CDR2 SYDVKM. Trimming cost V 7 bases and J 7 bases, with 11 bases left between them. The CDR3 contains 12 residues.

This clone was detected once. The CDR3 sequence: CASSGFLTGGSQETQYF. Written as DNA, the CDR3 is TGTGCCAGCAGTGGTTTTTTGACAGGGGGTTCCCAAGAGACCCAGTACTTC. J is TRBJ2-5 and V is TRBV2, with TRBD1 matching 9 bases. CDR1 SNHLY and CDR2 FYNNEI come from the germline V gene. The V gene end was trimmed by 4 bases and the J gene end by 1 base; junction bases not matched to a gene: 10. This CDR3 has 17 amino acids.

V gene TRBV19 combines with J gene TRBJ2-3; D is tentatively TRBD1 or TRBD2 (6 bases each). Germline loops: CDR1 LNHDA, CDR2 SQIVND (reference sequence). V was cut by 3 bases and J by 4 bases, with 17 bases left in between. This CDR3 is 16 amino acids long. The CDR3 reads CASSMGGRGVPDTQYF. DNA for the CDR3: TGTGCCAGTAGTATGGGGGGTAGGGGGGTCCCAGATACGCAGTATTTT. Based on the CDR3 plus reference TRBV19 and TRBJ2-3, the full variable domain is DGGITQSPKYLFRKEGQNVTLSCEQNLNHDAMYWYRQDPGQGLRLIYYSQIVNDFQKGDIAEGYSVSREKKESFPLTVTSAQKNPTAFYLCASSMGGRGVPDTQYFGPGTRLTVL.

The chain couples TRBV7-8 to TRBJ1-1; D remains ambiguous. The CDR3 consists of 15 residues. The germline V and J ends were trimmed by 1 base and 4 bases, with 13 bases remaining between them. Germline values: CDR1 SGHVS, CDR2 FQNEAQ. In nucleotides, the CDR3 is TGTGCCAGCAGCTTAGAGGGCAGGCGGGCCACTGAAGCTTTCTTT. Residues: CASSLEGRRATEAFF.

The CDR3 spells CASSEGRTGVTEAFF. In nucleotides, the CDR3 is TGTGCCAGCAGTGAAGGTAGGACAGGGGTCACTGAAGCTTTCTTT. The chain links TRBV6-1 to TRBJ1-1; TRBD1 matches at 9 bases. The CDR3 has 15 residues. The V gene end was trimmed by 1 base and the J gene end by 4 bases; junction bases not matched to a gene: 4. Germline values: CDR1 MNHNS, CDR2 SASEGT.

The chain links TRBV6-5 to TRBJ1-1; no reliable D call. The V gene's germline CDR1 is MNHEY and CDR2 SVGAGI. There are 14 residues in the CDR3. V shed 2 bases and J shed 5 bases, with 12 bases lying between them. The CDR3 sequence is CASSYGPTETEAFF. CDR3 bases: TGTGCCAGCAGTTACGGACCCACCGAGACTGAAGCTTTCTTT.

This sequence joins TRBV7-2 and TRBJ1-2; no reliable D call. Germline V gives CDR1 SGHTA, CDR2 FQGNSA. The CDR3 runs 12 residues. V shed 5 bases and J shed 0 bases, with 4 bases lying between them. The CDR3 protein is CASSATNYGYTF. As DNA, the CDR3 is TGTGCCAGCAGCGCAACTAACTATGGCTACACCTTC.

The V and J genes are TRBV18 and TRBJ2-7; D is perhaps TRBD2 (6 bases). Looked up from germline, CDR1 is KGHSH and CDR2 is LQKENI. The CDR3 sequence is 15 residues long. V shed 4 bases and J shed 0 bases, with 13 bases lying between them. The CDR3 loop reads CASSRGAGSSYEQYF. The CDR3, as DNA: TGTGCCAGCTCACGAGGGGCGGGGAGCTCCTACGAGCAGTACTTC.

This clone came up a few times. The gene calls are TRBV28 and TRBJ1-2; D unclear. CDR3 length: 13 residues. Germline V lookup: CDR1 MDHEN, CDR2 SYDVKM. The V end was cut by 3 bases, the J end by 5 bases, with 10 bases between. CDR3 bases: TGTGCCAGCAGTTTTGGACGTTCGTATGGCTACACCTTC. Translating it yields CASSFGRSYGYTF.

The J gene is TRBJ2-7, the V gene TRBV7-2, with no clear D. Trimming pared 0 bases from V and 2 bases from J, leaving 8 bases between. The CDR3 consists of 14 residues. Germline CDR1 reads SGHTA; CDR2 reads FQGNSA. CDR3 nucleotides: TGTGCCAGCAGCTTAGCTCACCCCACCTACGAGCAGTACTTC. It encodes CASSLAHPTYEQYF.

The CDR3 sequence: CAIRGTGENQPQHF. Here the CDR3 DNA reads TGTGCCATCAGAGGGACAGGGGAAAATCAGCCCCAGCATTTT. This chain joins TRBV10-3 and TRBJ1-5, with 10 nucleotides matching TRBD1. Germline-derived CDR1 and CDR2 are ENHRY and SYGVKD. V shed 6 bases, J shed 4 bases, and the junction held 3 bases outside the gene matches. CDR3 length: 14 amino acids.

The rearrangement uses TRBV5-1 and TRBJ1-2, with 8 bases matching TRBD1. CDR3 length equals 15 residues. J was trimmed by 3 bases and V by 0 bases; bases with no gene match: 4. Germline V gene data show CDR1 as SGHRS and CDR2 as YFSETQ. CDR3 loop: CASSLVPDRDYGYTF. The CDR3 DNA is TGCGCCAGCAGCTTGGTGCCGGACAGGGACTATGGCTACACCTTC.

This clone appeared a single time. J is TRBJ2-2 and V is TRBV4-1, with D possibly TRBD2 on 5 matching bases. The germline CDR1 and CDR2 sequences are MGHRA and YSYEKL. The CDR3 covers 15 residues. Trimming shortened V by 4 bases and J by 4 bases, and 13 bases separated the two germline ends. This CDR3 reads CASSPKEGPTGELFF. The CDR3 bases are TGCGCCAGCAGCCCCAAAGAGGGCCCCACCGGGGAGCTGTTTTTT.

This sequence joins TRBV30 and TRBJ2-6; TRBD2 agrees at 11 bases. This CDR3 region has 18 residues. Per germline, CDR1 GTSNPN and CDR2 SVGIG (reference sequence). V lost 0 bases and J lost 0; bases outside the gene matches: 4. The CDR3 region is CAWSVSLAGDSGANVLTF. The CDR3 region has the DNA TGTGCCTGGAGTGTATCACTAGCGGGGGACTCTGGGGCCAACGTCCTGACTTTC.

V and J are TRBV9 and TRBJ1-3; a possible D gene is TRBD1 (5 bases). Germline CDR1 and CDR2: SGDLS and YYNGEE. V lost 3 bases and J lost 1, with 17 bases in between. The CDR3 length is 17 residues. In DNA form, the CDR3 reads TGTGCCAGCAGCGGCGGGGACGTTAGGAAGTCTGGAAACACCATATATTTT. The encoded protein is CASSGGDVRKSGNTIYF. Supplemented by reference TRBV9 and TRBJ1-3, the full variable domain reads DSGVTQTPKHLITATGQRVTLRCSPRSGDLSVYWYQQSLDQGLQFLIQYYNGEERAKGNILERFSAQQFPDLHSELNLSSLELGDSALYFCASSGGDVRKSGNTIYFGEGSWLTVV.

The CDR3 sequence is CASSHAVPPEQFF. The CDR3, as DNA: TGTGCCAGCAGCCACGCCGTGCCGCCCGAGCAGTTCTTC. The V call is TRBV5-5, the J call TRBJ2-1; D not certain. V was cut by 4 bases and J by 10 bases, with 15 bases left in between. The CDR3 runs to 13 residues. CDR1 and CDR2 (germline): SGHKS, YYEKEE (reference sequence).

This clone came up a few times. This chain connects TRBV29-1 to TRBJ1-4; 7 bases fit TRBD1. This CDR3 is 14 amino acids long. CDR1 and CDR2 from the germline V gene are SQVTM and ANQGSEA. V was clipped by 7 bases and J by 3 bases; unmatched bases: 8. The DNA for the CDR3 is TGCAGCGCCAGGGGGATTTCGGCTAATGAAAAACTGTTTTTT. The encoded protein is CSARGISANEKLFF.

The gene calls are TRBV6-5 and TRBJ2-7; possibly TRBD2 for D (6 bases). Germline-derived CDR1 and CDR2 are MNHEY and SVGAGI. Trimming took off 6 bases at V and 2 bases at J, with 14 bases between the two ends. The CDR3 has 14 amino acids. The CDR3 is CASSPLGLPYEQYF. DNA of the CDR3: TGTGCCAGCAGCCCCTTGGGACTCCCCTACGAGCAGTACTTC.

This clone has just one count. V and J are TRBV27 and TRBJ1-1; tentative D call: TRBD1 (5 bases). CDR3 length: 13 amino acids. V was trimmed by 6 bases and J by 1 base, leaving 9 bases between them. Germline V CDR1 and CDR2: MNHEY, SMNVEV (reference sequence). The CDR3 region is CASSLTGNTEAFF. In DNA, the CDR3 is TGTGCCAGCAGCCTAACAGGGAACACTGAAGCTTTCTTT.

The rearrangement links TRBV14 to TRBJ2-7; D is unresolved. The CDR3 runs 10 residues. V was cut by 8 bases and J by 3 bases, with 5 bases left in between. CDR1 is SGHDN and CDR2 is FVKESK in the germline V gene. CDR3 amino acids: CASGNYEQYF. The CDR3 DNA follows: TGTGCCAGCGGTAACTACGAGCAGTACTTC.

The genes are TRBV5-1 and TRBJ2-1; TRBD1 matches at 8 bases. Germline-derived CDR1 and CDR2 are SGHRS and YFSETQ. This CDR3 spans 12 amino acids. V lost 2 bases, J lost 12 bases, and 4 bases stayed unmatched. Here the CDR3 reads CASSLSQGGQFF. DNA of the CDR3: TGCGCCAGCAGCTTATCACAGGGGGGGCAGTTCTTC.

V and J are TRBV5-1 and TRBJ2-7; 8 bases map to TRBD1. This CDR3 comprises 15 residues. Trimming cost V 5 bases and J 1 base; bases outside gene matches: 8. Germline values: CDR1 SGHRS, CDR2 YFSETQ. CDR3 nucleotide sequence: TGCGCCAGCAGTGAAACAGGGGGATTTTCCTACGAGCAGTACTTC. Its protein is CASSETGGFSYEQYF.

The rearrangement uses TRBV6-5 and TRBJ1-1; D gene unclear. Per germline, CDR1 MNHEY and CDR2 SVGAGI. This CDR3 has 15 amino acids. The V and J ends lost 6 bases and 3 bases respectively, with 17 bases between them. The CDR3 reads CASRENGVGDTEAFF. In DNA, the CDR3 is TGTGCCAGCAGAGAAAACGGGGTCGGGGACACTGAAGCTTTCTTT.

The chain carries TRBV7-3 and TRBJ2-5, with 7 bases matching TRBD1. Germline assignment: CDR1 SGHTA and CDR2 FQGTGA. V gave up 5 bases and J gave up 5 bases; unmatched junction bases: 11. The CDR3 contains 15 residues. The CDR3 reads CASSATGVYWETQYF. DNA for the CDR3: TGTGCCAGCAGCGCAACAGGGGTGTATTGGGAGACCCAGTACTTC.

The chain is built from TRBV2 and TRBJ1-6; TRBD1 matches at 10 bases. J gave up 9 bases and V 8 bases, and 7 bases lay outside the gene matches. Germline V gene data show CDR1 as SNHLY and CDR2 as FYNNEI. The CDR3 loop spans 14 amino acids. The DNA of the CDR3 is TGTGCCAGCCGGACGACAGGGGGCTTTTCACCCCTCCACTTT. Amino acids: CASRTTGGFSPLHF.

DNA for the CDR3: TGCGCCAGCAGCTTGCAGGGGGCCCAAGAGACCCAGTACTTC. This translates into CASSLQGAQETQYF. This rearrangement joins TRBV5-1 to TRBJ2-5; 8 bases align to TRBD1. Germline CDR1 is SGHRS and CDR2 is YFSETQ. CDR3 length: 14 residues. V dropped 1 base and J dropped 1; count of bases not matched to a gene: 0.

This chain connects TRBV30 to TRBJ2-4; D is undetermined. Germline lookup yields CDR1 GTSNPN and CDR2 SVGIG (reference sequence). The CDR3 loop spans 14 amino acids. V gave up 0 bases and J gave up 0 bases, with 6 bases separating them. CDR3 loop: CAWSVGIAKNIQYF. The CDR3 coding sequence is TGTGCCTGGAGTGTAGGCATAGCCAAAAACATTCAGTACTTC. Full variable domain (rest looked up from reference TRBV30 and TRBJ2-4): SQTIHQWPATLVQPVGSPLSLECTVEGTSNPNLYWYRQAAGRGLQLLFYSVGIGQISSEVPQNLSASRPQDRQFILSSKKLLLSDSGFYLCAWSVGIAKNIQYFGAGTRLSVL.

J is TRBJ2-1 and V is TRBV18; 10 bases are a match to TRBD2. Germline V CDR1 and CDR2: KGHSH, LQKENI. Trimming took 1 base from V and 10 from J; bases not matched to a gene: 7. The CDR3 contains 15 residues. CDR3 amino acids: CASSPQGGLAEEQFF. The DNA for the CDR3 is TGTGCCAGCTCACCACAGGGTGGACTAGCGGAAGAGCAGTTCTTC.

V is TRBV5-8 and J is TRBJ1-5, with D possibly being TRBD1 (6 bases). Deletions cut 0 bases from V and 1 base from J, with 20 bases between. Germline CDR1 and CDR2: SGHTS and YDEGEE. The length of the CDR3 is 19 residues. CDR3 bases: TGTGCCAGCAGCTTGGGAAGCAGGGGACCACCGGGGAGCAATCAGCCCCAGCATTTT. It yields the protein CASSLGSRGPPGSNQPQHF. Based on the CDR3 plus reference TRBV5-8 and TRBJ1-5, the full variable domain is EAGVTQSPTHLIKTRGQQATLRCSPISGHTSVYWYQQALGLGLQFLLWYDEGEERNRGNFPPRFSGRQFPNYSSELNVNALELEDSALYLCASSLGSRGPPGSNQPQHFGDGTRLSIL.

The chain links TRBV7-3 to TRBJ2-3, with D maybe TRBD2 (6 bases). Trimming shortened V by 7 bases and J by 5 bases, and 16 bases separated the two germline ends. Germline-derived CDR1 and CDR2 are SGHTA and FQGTGA. This CDR3 spans 14 amino acids. The CDR3 protein is CASTAGSQGDTQYF. CDR3 DNA: TGTGCCAGCACGGCGGGGTCGCAAGGAGATACGCAGTATTTT.

The chain carries TRBV7-6 and TRBJ2-5, with D perhaps matching TRBD1 (6 bases). The V end lost 1 base, the J end lost 1 base, and 16 bases lay between the germline ends. The CDR3 is 17 amino acids. Germline lookup yields CDR1 SGHVS and CDR2 FNYEAQ. CDR3 amino acids: CASSLGGPGTLQETQYF. In nucleotides, the CDR3 is TGTGCCAGCAGCTTAGGGGGACCTGGGACACTCCAAGAGACCCAGTACTTC. The variable domain in full, completed from reference TRBV7-6 and TRBJ2-5, reads GAGVSQSPRYKVTKRGQDVALRCDPISGHVSLYWYRQALGQGPEFLTYFNYEAQQDKSGLPNDRFSAERPEGSISTLTIQRTEQRDSAMYRCASSLGGPGTLQETQYFGPGTRLLVL.